Presented here are 28 T cell receptor beta chains from one specimen sequenced in a study of long-term antiretroviral therapy in people with HIV. Survey level was the resolution at which the v3.0 immunoSEQ assay ran. Assay: immunoSEQ multiplex PCR; the TCRdb copy retains only in-frame clones and omits some. The sample lists 32,000 or so clones, almost 85% occurring once. The material was unsorted PBMCs, obtained roughly 3.3 years after starting antiretroviral therapy. Every receptor here comes from a man between 18 and 29 years old with HIV.

The V call is TRBV19, the J call TRBJ2-1; TRBD2 agrees at 12 bases. Germline trimming cut 3 bases from V and 5 bases from J; bases unmatched to any gene: 8. The CDR3 runs to 17 residues. The germline V gene has CDR1 LNHDA and CDR2 SQIVND (reference sequence). Here the CDR3 DNA reads TGTGCCAGTAGTATCCCCACTAGCGGGGGGCATAACAATGAGCAGTTCTTC. Translating it yields CASSIPTSGGHNNEQFF.

This chain links TRBV11-2 with TRBJ2-7, with 12 bases matching TRBD2. CDR3 size: 15 residues. After removal of 4 bases from V and 5 bases from J, the junction contained 6 bases not matched to a gene. Germline V gene lookup returns CDR1 SGHAT and CDR2 FQNNGV. CDR3 bases: TGTGCCAGCAGCTATACTAGCGGGAGGACCGACGAGCAGTACTTC. It translates to CASSYTSGRTDEQYF. Full variable domain (rest looked up from reference TRBV11-2 and TRBJ2-7): EAGVAQSPRYKIIEKRQSVAFWCNPISGHATLYWYQQILGQGPKLLIQFQNNGVVDDSQLPKDRFSAERLKGVDSTLKIQPAKLEDSAVYLCASSYTSGRTDEQYFGPGTRLTVT.

The chain has TRBV5-4 and TRBJ1-3; weak D call: TRBD1 (5 bases). The germline V and J ends were trimmed by 5 bases and 6 bases, with 15 bases remaining between them. This CDR3 is 14 amino acids long. Germline assignment: CDR1 SGHNT and CDR2 YYREEE (reference sequence). The CDR3 sequence is CASRTGPGENTIYF. In DNA, the CDR3 is TGTGCCAGCAGGACGGGACCGGGGGAAAACACCATATATTTT.

The chain employs TRBV5-6 and TRBJ2-7; possibly TRBD1 for D (7 bases). This CDR3 contains 17 residues. V lost 4 bases to trimming and J lost 3 bases, with 23 bases between them. Germline V gene sequence: CDR1 SGHDT, CDR2 YYEEEE. Here the CDR3 reads CASSQNRQGAGLYEQYF. CDR3 bases: TGTGCCAGCAGCCAAAACCGACAGGGCGCGGGACTCTACGAGCAGTACTTC.

This clone occurred once. The chain uses TRBV25-1 and TRBJ1-4; D not resolved. The CDR3 runs 16 residues. Between the trimmed V and J ends, which lost 3 bases and 0 bases, there was a span of 11 bases. Germline V gives CDR1 MGHDK, CDR2 SYGVNS. The CDR3 loop reads CASSEMAHSTNEKLFF. The CDR3 DNA reads as TGTGCCAGCAGTGAGATGGCACACTCAACTAATGAAAAACTGTTTTTT.

This clone appeared once. The chain couples TRBV27 to TRBJ1-1, with 8 bases identical to TRBD1. V lost 0 bases, J lost 0 bases, and 6 bases stayed unmatched. This CDR3 is 17 amino acids long. Germline V CDR1 and CDR2: MNHEY, SMNVEV (reference sequence). CDR3 residues: CASSLSGTGAMNTEAFF. CDR3 nucleotide sequence: TGTGCCAGCAGTTTATCTGGGACAGGCGCGATGAACACTGAAGCTTTCTTT.

This clone showed up just once. This rearrangement joins TRBV23-1 to TRBJ1-6, with D maybe TRBD1 (5 bases). Being an ORF, TRBV23-1 has a function that is uncertain. V was trimmed by 6 bases and J by 7 bases, leaving 13 bases between them. The CDR3 is 14 amino acids. Here the CDR3 DNA reads TGCGCCAGCAGCCAGAAAGGGGCGAATTCACCCCTCCACTTT. It codes for CASSQKGANSPLHF.

This clone was seen only a few times. This chain uses TRBV6-4 with TRBJ1-2; 10 bases agree with TRBD1. Germline V gene sequence: CDR1 MRHNA, CDR2 SNTAGT. There are 14 residues in the CDR3. The ends lost 7 bases at V and 1 base at J; junction bases unmatched: 3. The CDR3 loop is CASNRTGGNYGYTF. The CDR3 DNA is TGTGCCAGCAATCGGACAGGGGGTAACTATGGCTACACCTTC.

The chain joins TRBV9 to TRBJ2-1; tentative D call: TRBD2 (5 bases). This CDR3 has 16 residues. Trimming cost V 0 bases and J 0 bases, with 10 bases left between them. Germline V gene sequence: CDR1 SGDLS, CDR2 YYNGEE. The CDR3: CASSVDGESSYNEQFF. The CDR3 DNA reads as TGTGCCAGCAGCGTAGATGGGGAGTCCTCCTACAATGAGCAGTTCTTC.

DNA of the CDR3: TGTGCCAGCAGCCGACATTACACCGGGGAGCTGTTTTTT. It yields the protein CASSRHYTGELFF. V usage is TRBV14 and J usage is TRBJ2-2; D not resolved. CDR3 size: 13 residues. With 4 bases removed from V and 3 bases from J, the gap between germline ends came to 6 bases. Germline V gene sequence: CDR1 SGHDN, CDR2 FVKESK.

The V gene is TRBV11-2, the J gene TRBJ2-7; a weak D match, TRBD2 (5 bases). Germline V gene sequence: CDR1 SGHAT, CDR2 FQNNGV. Trimming took 4 bases from V and 7 from J, leaving 17 bases between them. CDR3 length: 14 residues. As DNA, the CDR3 is TGTGCCAGCAGCTACGGGAAGCTATTGATTGAGCAGTACTTC. Amino acids: CASSYGKLLIEQYF.

The chain couples TRBV4-1 to TRBJ1-2, with D possibly TRBD1 on 5 matching bases. This CDR3 is 15 amino acids long. The germline CDR1 and CDR2 sequences are MGHRA and YSYEKL. Trimming took 0 bases from V and 4 from J, leaving 12 bases between them. CDR3 nucleotide sequence: TGCGCCAGCAGCCAAGATGTGAGGGGCCCCTATGGCTACACCTTC. Its translation is CASSQDVRGPYGYTF.

This chain links TRBV28 with TRBJ1-2; D is unresolved. Germline CDR1 is MDHEN and CDR2 is SYDVKM. This CDR3 comprises 13 residues. Trimming stripped 2 bases from V and 2 bases from J, with 6 bases between. The CDR3 spells CASSLTYNYGYTF. The DNA of the CDR3 is TGTGCCAGCAGTTTAACTTACAACTATGGCTACACCTTC.

This clone was seen a few times. The V gene is TRBV7-3, the J gene TRBJ2-7; the match to TRBD1 covers 8 bases. The CDR3 has 13 residues. The ends lost 5 bases at V and 3 bases at J; junction bases unmatched: 3. Germline lookup yields CDR1 SGHTA and CDR2 FQGTGA. CDR3 DNA sequence: TGTGCCAGCAGCATCGACAGGGGCTACGAGCAGTACTTC. Protein sequence: CASSIDRGYEQYF.

The genes are TRBV5-6 and TRBJ2-1, with 9 positions matching TRBD1. The germline V gene encodes CDR1 SGHDT and CDR2 YYEEEE. V dropped 2 bases and J dropped 8; count of bases not matched to a gene: 5. CDR3 length: 14 residues. CDR3 sequence reads: CASSFFGTGHEQFF. In DNA form, the CDR3 reads TGTGCCAGCAGCTTTTTCGGGACAGGGCATGAGCAGTTCTTC.

As DNA, the CDR3 is TGTGCCATCAGACCGGACAGGGGGCTTCCTCGTGATGGCTACACCTTC. It translates to CAIRPDRGLPRDGYTF. This chain links TRBV10-3 with TRBJ1-2; 11 bases agree with TRBD1. V was pared by 6 bases and J by 6 bases, with 12 bases of the junction left unmatched. Germline loops: CDR1 ENHRY, CDR2 SYGVKD. The CDR3 is 16 amino acids.

The V and J genes are TRBV20-1 and TRBJ1-1, with D unresolved. Germline CDR1 and CDR2: DFQATT and SNEGSKA (reference sequence). V shed 5 bases and J shed 1 base, with 5 bases lying between them. The CDR3 is 11 amino acids. The CDR3 loop reads CSADRNTEAFF. The CDR3 DNA is TGCAGTGCTGACCGGAACACTGAAGCTTTCTTT.

V is TRBV5-6 and J is TRBJ1-3, with D maybe TRBD1 (5 bases). The germline V and J ends were trimmed by 3 bases and 4 bases, with 17 bases remaining between them. Germline V lookup: CDR1 SGHDT, CDR2 YYEEEE. The CDR3 covers 16 residues. The CDR3: CASSWGDPGFGNTIYF. CDR3 sequence (DNA): TGTGCCAGCAGCTGGGGGGACCCTGGCTTCGGAAACACCATATATTTT.

This chain connects TRBV7-2 to TRBJ2-5; 7 nucleotides match TRBD1. Germline V CDR1 and CDR2: SGHTA, FQGNSA. The CDR3 contains 14 residues. V gave up 6 bases and J gave up 2 bases; unmatched junction bases: 6. CDR3 in DNA: TGTGCCAGCAGTCGGACAGGCATGCAAGAGACCCAGTACTTC. Its translation is CASSRTGMQETQYF.

The chain carries TRBV11-2 and TRBJ2-3; 8 bases are shared with TRBD2. Germline CDR1 SGHAT, CDR2 FQNNGV. This CDR3 contains 15 residues. The J segment lost 6 bases and the V segment lost 1 base, leaving 6 bases of the junction unmatched. CDR3 sequence (DNA): TGTGCCAGCAGCTTAGCCGGGAGGGCCGCGGATACGCAGTATTTT. Its translation is CASSLAGRAADTQYF.

The chain uses TRBV19 and TRBJ2-1; 7 bases line up with TRBD2. The CDR3 covers 14 residues. Germline CDR1 reads LNHDA; CDR2 reads SQIVND (reference sequence). J lost 0 bases, V lost 10 bases, and 6 bases had no gene match. Written as DNA, the CDR3 is TGTGCCACCAGCACGGGGGGCTCCTACAATGAGCAGTTCTTC. Translating it yields CATSTGGSYNEQFF.

The genes are TRBV5-1 and TRBJ2-1, with D possibly called TRBD1 or TRBD2 (5 bases each). Germline values: CDR1 SGHRS, CDR2 YFSETQ. This CDR3 spans 15 amino acids. The germline V and J ends were trimmed by 7 bases and 3 bases, with 17 bases remaining between them. The CDR3 reads CASGTAPGVYNEQFF. The DNA for the CDR3 is TGCGCCAGCGGGACGGCCCCTGGGGTCTACAATGAGCAGTTCTTC.

The gene calls are TRBV4-1 and TRBJ1-3; TRBD1 matches at 7 bases. The V and J ends lost 1 base and 0 bases, in that order; junction bases with no gene match: 6. CDR1 MGHRA and CDR2 YSYEKL come from the germline V gene. CDR3 length: 17 residues. CDR3 bases: TGCGCCAGCAGCCAAGCTGACAGGGCTAGCTCTGGAAACACCATATATTTT. Its translation: CASSQADRASSGNTIYF.

This chain links TRBV11-3 with TRBJ2-3, with TRBD1 matching 10 bases. Trimming removed 5 bases from V and 4 bases from J; junction bases left unmatched: 6. Per germline, CDR1 SGHNT and CDR2 YENEEA. The CDR3 extends over 15 amino acids. The CDR3 spells CASSDKGQGADTQYF. In DNA, the CDR3 is TGTGCCAGCAGCGACAAAGGACAGGGGGCAGATACGCAGTATTTT.

The chain is built from TRBV11-1 and TRBJ1-2, with TRBD1 matching over 7 bases. The CDR3 runs to 16 residues. Germline CDR1 and CDR2: SGHAT and FQDESV (reference sequence). The junction had 10 bases not matched to a gene; V was cut back by 5 bases and J by 1 base. CDR3 loop: CASSRTGAVLNYGYTF. The CDR3 DNA reads TGTGCCAGCAGCCGAACAGGGGCAGTACTTAACTATGGCTACACCTTC.

The rearrangement links TRBV5-1 to TRBJ1-5; TRBD1 is a possible D gene (6 bases). This CDR3 spans 13 amino acids. Germline values: CDR1 SGHRS, CDR2 YFSETQ. V shed 0 bases and J shed 11 bases, with 12 bases lying between them. The CDR3 here is CASSLETGTTQHF. The CDR3 DNA follows: TGCGCCAGCAGCTTGGAAACAGGGACGACCCAGCATTTT.

This clone was picked up one time. This chain joins TRBV18 and TRBJ2-5; no clear D. V lost 3 bases and J lost 0, with 5 bases in between. The CDR3 runs to 13 residues. Germline CDR1 KGHSH, CDR2 LQKENI. CDR3 coding DNA: TGTGCCAGCTCACCCCGGTACCAAGAGACCCAGTACTTC. Translating gives CASSPRYQETQYF.

This sequence joins TRBV9 and TRBJ1-1; D remains ambiguous. This CDR3 region has 14 residues. Trimming removed 0 bases from V and 5 bases from J, with 11 bases in between. Germline-derived CDR1 and CDR2 are SGDLS and YYNGEE. The CDR3 DNA reads TGTGCCAGCAGCGTAGTCTGGGGAGGGACTGAAGCTTTCTTT. It translates to CASSVVWGGTEAFF.